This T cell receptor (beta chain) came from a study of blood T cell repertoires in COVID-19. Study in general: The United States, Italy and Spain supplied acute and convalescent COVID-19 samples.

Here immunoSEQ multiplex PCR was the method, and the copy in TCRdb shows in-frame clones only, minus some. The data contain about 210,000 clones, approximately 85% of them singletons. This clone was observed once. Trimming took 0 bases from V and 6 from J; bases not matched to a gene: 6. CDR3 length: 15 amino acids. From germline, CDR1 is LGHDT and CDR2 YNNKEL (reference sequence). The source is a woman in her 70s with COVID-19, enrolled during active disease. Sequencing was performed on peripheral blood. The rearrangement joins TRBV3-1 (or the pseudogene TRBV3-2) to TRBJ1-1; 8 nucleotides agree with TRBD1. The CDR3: CASSQDYRGSAEAFF. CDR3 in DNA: TGTGCCAGCAGCCAAGATTACAGGGGGAGTGCTGAAGCTTTCTTT.